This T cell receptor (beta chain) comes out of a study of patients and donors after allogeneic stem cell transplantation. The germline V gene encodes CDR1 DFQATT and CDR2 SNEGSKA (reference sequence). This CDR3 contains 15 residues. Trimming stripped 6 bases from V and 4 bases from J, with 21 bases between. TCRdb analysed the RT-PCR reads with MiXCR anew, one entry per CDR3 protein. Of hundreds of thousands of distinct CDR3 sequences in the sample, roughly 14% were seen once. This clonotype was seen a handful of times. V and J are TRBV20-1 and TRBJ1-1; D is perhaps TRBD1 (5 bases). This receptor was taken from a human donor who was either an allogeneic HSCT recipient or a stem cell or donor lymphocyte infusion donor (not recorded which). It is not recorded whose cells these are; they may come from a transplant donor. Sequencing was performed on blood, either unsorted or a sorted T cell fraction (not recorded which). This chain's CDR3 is CSALFSPGLGTEAFF. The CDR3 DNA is TGCAGTGCCCTCTTTTCTCCAGGGTTGGGCACTGAAGCTTTCTTT.